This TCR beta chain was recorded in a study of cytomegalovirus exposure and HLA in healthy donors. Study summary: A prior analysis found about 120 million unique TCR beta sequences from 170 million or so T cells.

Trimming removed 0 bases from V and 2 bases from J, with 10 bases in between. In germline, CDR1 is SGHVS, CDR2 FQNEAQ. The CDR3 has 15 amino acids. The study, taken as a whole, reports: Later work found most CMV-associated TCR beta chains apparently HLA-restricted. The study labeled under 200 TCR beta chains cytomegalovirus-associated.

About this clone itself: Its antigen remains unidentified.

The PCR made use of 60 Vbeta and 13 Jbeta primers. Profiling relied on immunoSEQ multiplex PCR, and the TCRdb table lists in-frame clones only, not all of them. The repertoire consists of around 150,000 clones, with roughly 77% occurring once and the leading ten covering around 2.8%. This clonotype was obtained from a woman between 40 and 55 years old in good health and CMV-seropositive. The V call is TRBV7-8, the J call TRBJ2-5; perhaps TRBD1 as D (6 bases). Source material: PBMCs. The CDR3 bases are TGTGCCAGCAGCTTAGCGGGGGCCATACAAGAGACCCAGTACTTC. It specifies CASSLAGAIQETQYF.